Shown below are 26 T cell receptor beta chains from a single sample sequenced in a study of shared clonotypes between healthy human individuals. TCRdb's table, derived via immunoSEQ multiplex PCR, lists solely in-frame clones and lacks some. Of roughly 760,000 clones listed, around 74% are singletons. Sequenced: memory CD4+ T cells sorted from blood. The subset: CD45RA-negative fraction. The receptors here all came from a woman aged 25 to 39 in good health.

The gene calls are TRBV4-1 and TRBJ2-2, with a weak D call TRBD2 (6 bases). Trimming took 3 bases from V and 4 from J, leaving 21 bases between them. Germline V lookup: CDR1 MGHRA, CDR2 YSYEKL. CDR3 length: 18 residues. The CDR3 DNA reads TGCGCCAGCAGCCATCAAGGGTTGCTAGCGTTAAGCACCGGGGAGCTGTTTTTT. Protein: CASSHQGLLALSTGELFF.

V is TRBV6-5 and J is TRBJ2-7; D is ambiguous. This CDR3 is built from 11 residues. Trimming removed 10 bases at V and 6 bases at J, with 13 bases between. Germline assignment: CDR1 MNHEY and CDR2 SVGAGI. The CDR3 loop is CATNSFGEQYF. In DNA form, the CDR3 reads TGTGCCACCAACTCTTTCGGCGAGCAGTACTTC.

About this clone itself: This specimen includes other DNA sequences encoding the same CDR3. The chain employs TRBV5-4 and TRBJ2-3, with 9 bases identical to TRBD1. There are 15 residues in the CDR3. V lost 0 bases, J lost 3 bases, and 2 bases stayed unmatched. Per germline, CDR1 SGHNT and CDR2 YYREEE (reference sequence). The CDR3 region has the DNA TGTGCCAGCAGCTTGGGGACAGGGGAAACAGATACGCAGTATTTT. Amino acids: CASSLGTGETDTQYF.

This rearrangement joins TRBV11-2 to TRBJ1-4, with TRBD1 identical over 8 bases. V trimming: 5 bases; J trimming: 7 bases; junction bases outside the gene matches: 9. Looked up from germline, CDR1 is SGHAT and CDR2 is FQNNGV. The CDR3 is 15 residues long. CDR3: CASSDNRGAGEKLFF. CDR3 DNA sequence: TGTGCCAGCAGCGATAACAGGGGGGCGGGTGAAAAACTGTTTTTT.

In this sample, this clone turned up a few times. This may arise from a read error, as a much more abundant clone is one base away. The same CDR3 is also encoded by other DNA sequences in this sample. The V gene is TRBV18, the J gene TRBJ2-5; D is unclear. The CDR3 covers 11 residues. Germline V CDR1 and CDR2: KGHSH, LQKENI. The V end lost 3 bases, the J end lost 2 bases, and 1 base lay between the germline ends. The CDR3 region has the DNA TGTGCCAGCTCACCGCAAGAGACCCAGTACTTC. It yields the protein CASSPQETQYF.

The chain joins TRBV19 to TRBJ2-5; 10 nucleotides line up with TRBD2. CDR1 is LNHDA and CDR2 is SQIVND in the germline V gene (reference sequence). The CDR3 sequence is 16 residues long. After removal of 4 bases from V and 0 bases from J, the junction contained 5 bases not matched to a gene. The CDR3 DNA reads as TGTGCCAGTAGTACTGCCGGACTAGCGGACCAAGAGACCCAGTACTTC. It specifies CASSTAGLADQETQYF. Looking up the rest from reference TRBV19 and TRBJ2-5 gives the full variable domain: DGGITQSPKYLFRKEGQNVTLSCEQNLNHDAMYWYRQDPGQGLRLIYYSQIVNDFQKGDIAEGYSVSREKKESFPLTVTSAQKNPTAFYLCASSTAGLADQETQYFGPGTRLLVL.

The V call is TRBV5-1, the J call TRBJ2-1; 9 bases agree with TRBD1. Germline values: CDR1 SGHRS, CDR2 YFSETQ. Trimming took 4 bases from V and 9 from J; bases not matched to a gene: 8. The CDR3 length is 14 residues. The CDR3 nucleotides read TGCGCCAGCAGCGTGGGACAGGGTATGGGTGAGCAGTTCTTC. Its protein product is CASSVGQGMGEQFF.

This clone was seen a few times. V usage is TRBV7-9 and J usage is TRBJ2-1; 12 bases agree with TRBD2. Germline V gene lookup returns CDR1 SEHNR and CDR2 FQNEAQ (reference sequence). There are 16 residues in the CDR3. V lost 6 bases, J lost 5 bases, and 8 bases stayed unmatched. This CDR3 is CASSYLAGGIDNEQFF. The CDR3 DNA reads TGTGCCAGCAGTTACCTAGCGGGAGGGATTGACAATGAGCAGTTCTTC.

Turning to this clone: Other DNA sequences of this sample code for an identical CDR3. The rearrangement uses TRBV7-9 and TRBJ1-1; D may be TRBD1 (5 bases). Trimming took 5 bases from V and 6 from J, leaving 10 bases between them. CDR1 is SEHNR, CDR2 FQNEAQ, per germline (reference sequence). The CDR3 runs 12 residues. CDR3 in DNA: TGTGCCAGCAGCCTCCGAGGGGCTGAAGCTTTCTTT. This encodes CASSLRGAEAFF.

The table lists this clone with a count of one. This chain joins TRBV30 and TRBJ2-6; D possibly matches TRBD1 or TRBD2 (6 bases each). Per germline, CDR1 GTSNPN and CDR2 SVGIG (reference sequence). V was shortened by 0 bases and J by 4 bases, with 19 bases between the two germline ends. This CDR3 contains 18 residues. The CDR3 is CAWSVRDIVLWGANVLTF. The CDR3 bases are TGTGCCTGGAGTGTGCGGGACATTGTACTCTGGGGGGCCAACGTCCTGACTTTC.

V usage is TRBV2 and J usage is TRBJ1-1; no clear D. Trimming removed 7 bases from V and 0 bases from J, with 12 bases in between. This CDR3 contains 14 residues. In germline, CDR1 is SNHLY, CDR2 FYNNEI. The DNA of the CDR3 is TGTGCCAGCACCAAATTAAACCTGAACACTGAAGCTTTCTTT. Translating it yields CASTKLNLNTEAFF.

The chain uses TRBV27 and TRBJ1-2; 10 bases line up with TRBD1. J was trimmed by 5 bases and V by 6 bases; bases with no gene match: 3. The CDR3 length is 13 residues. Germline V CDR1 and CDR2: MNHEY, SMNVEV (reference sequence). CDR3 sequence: CASSLDRGYGYTF. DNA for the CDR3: TGTGCCAGCAGCTTGGACAGGGGGTATGGCTACACCTTC.

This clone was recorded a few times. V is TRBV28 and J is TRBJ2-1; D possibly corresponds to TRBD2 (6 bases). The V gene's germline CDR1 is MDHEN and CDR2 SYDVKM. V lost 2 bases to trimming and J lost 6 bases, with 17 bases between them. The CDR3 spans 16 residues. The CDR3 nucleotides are TGTGCCAGCAGTTTACCCACGGGACTCATTGGCAATGAGCAGTTCTTC. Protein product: CASSLPTGLIGNEQFF.

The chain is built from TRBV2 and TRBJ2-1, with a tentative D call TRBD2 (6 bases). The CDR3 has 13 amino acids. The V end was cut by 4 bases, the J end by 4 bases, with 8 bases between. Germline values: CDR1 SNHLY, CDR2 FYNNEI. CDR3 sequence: CASSAGTYNEQFF. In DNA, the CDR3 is TGTGCCAGCAGTGCCGGGACTTACAATGAGCAGTTCTTC.

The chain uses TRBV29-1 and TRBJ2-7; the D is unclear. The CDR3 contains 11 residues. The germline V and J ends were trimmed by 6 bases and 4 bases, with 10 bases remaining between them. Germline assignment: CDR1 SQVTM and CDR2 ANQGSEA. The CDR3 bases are TGCAGCGTAATGGACGGTTACGAGCAGTACTTC. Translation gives CSVMDGYEQYF.

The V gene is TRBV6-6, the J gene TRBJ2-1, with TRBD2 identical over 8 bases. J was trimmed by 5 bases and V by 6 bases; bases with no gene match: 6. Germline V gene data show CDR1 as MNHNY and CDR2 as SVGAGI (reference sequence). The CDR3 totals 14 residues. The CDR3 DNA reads TGTGCCAGCAGAGATAGCGGGATTAACAATGAGCAGTTCTTC. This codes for CASRDSGINNEQFF.

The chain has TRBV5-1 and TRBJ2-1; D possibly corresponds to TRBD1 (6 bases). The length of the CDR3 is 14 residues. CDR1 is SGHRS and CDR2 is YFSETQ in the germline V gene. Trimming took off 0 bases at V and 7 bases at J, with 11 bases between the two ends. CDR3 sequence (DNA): TGCGCCAGCAGCTTGGAGGGGGATGGTAATGAGCAGTTCTTC. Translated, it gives CASSLEGDGNEQFF.

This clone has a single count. This CDR3 is CASSYGVNTEAFF. CDR3 nucleotides: TGTGCCAGCAGCTATGGGGTGAACACTGAAGCTTTCTTT. The J gene is TRBJ1-1, the V gene TRBV7-2; D not certain. Trimming removed 4 bases from V and 0 bases from J, with 6 bases in between. CDR1 is SGHTA, CDR2 FQGNSA, per germline. The CDR3 sequence is 13 residues long. Variable domain in full (rest from reference TRBV7-2 and TRBJ1-1): GAGVSQSPSNKVTEKGKDVELRCDPISGHTALYWYRQSLGQGLEFLIYFQGNSAPDKSGLPSDRFSAERTGGSVSTLTIQRTQQEDSAVYLCASSYGVNTEAFFGQGTRLTVV.

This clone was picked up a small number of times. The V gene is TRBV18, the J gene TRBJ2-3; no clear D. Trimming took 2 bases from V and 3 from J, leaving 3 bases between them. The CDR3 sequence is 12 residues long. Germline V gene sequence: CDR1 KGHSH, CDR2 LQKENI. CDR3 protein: CASSPMTDTQYF. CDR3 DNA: TGTGCCAGCTCACCAATGACAGATACGCAGTATTTT.

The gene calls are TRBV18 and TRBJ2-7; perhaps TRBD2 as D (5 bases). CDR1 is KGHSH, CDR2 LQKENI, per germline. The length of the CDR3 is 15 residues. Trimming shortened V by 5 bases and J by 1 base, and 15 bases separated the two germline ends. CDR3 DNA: TGTGCCAGCTCAGTCGGTGAGGGTGAATCCTACGAGCAGTACTTC. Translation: CASSVGEGESYEQYF.

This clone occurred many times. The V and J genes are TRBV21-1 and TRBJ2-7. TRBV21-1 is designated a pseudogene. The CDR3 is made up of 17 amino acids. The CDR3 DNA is TGTGCCAGCAGCAACCGAGTCCAGGCGCGAGGCTCCTACGAGCAGTACTTC. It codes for CASSNRVQARGSYEQYF.

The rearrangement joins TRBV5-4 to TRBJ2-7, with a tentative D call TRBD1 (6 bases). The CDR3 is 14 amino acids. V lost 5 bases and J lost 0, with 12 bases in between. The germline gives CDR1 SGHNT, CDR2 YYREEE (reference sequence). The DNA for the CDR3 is TGTGCCAGCAGTCCGGACAGCACCTCCTACGAGCAGTACTTC. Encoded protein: CASSPDSTSYEQYF.

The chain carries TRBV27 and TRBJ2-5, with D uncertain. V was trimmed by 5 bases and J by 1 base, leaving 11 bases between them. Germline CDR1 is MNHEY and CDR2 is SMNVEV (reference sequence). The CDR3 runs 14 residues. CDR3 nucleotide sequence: TGTGCCAGCAGTCCCTACTGGGCCCAAGAGACCCAGTACTTC. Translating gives CASSPYWAQETQYF.

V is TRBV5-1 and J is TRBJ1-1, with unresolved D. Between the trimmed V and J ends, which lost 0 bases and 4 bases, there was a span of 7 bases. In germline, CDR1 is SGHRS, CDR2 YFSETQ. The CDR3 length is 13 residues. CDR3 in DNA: TGCGCCAGCAGCTTGGCCGGGCTCACTGAAGCTTTCTTT. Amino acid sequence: CASSLAGLTEAFF.

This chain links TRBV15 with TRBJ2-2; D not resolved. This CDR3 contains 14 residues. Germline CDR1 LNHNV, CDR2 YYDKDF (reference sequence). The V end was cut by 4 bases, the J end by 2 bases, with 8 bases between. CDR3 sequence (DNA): TGTGCCACCAGCACACAGAGCAACACCGGGGAGCTGTTTTTT. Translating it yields CATSTQSNTGELFF.

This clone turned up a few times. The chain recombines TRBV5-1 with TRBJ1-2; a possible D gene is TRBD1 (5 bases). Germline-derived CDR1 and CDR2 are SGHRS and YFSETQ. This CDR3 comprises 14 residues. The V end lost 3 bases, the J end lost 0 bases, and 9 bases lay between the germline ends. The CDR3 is CASSWDGANYGYTF. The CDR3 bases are TGCGCCAGCAGCTGGGACGGAGCTAACTATGGCTACACCTTC.